This T cell receptor (beta chain) was obtained from a study of early T cells in non-severe SARS-CoV-2 infection. At the level of the study: The sequenced material was bulk RNA from unsorted whole blood, and its chains were unpaired.

Trimming pared 0 bases from V and 6 bases from J, leaving 5 bases between. The CDR3 length is 12 residues. Germline CDR1 and CDR2: SGHVS and FQNEAQ. Findings and caveats of the study: Comparison of clonotypes with VDJdb favored anti-spike CD8 responses while missing private and CD4 specificities.

Separate cDNA molecules each had unique molecular identifiers attached to them. Via MiXCR, TCRdb re-called the 5' RACE reads, giving one row per CDR3 protein. The table shows approximately 97,000 distinct CDR3 sequences, with around 13% occurring only once. This clonotype has just a few counts. Its antigen is currently unknown. Material: whole blood. The sequence came from an adult who was a healthcare worker with PCR-confirmed SARS-CoV-2 infection or an uninfected control (not recorded which). The chain joins TRBV7-8 to TRBJ1-1; weak D call: TRBD1 (5 bases). CDR3 in amino acids: CASSLAGAEAFF. Written as DNA, the CDR3 is TGTGCCAGCAGCTTAGCGGGGGCTGAAGCTTTCTTT.